The 28 T cell receptor beta chains in this list originate from one sample, sequenced in a study of T cell changes during pregnancy in multiple sclerosis. Only in-frame clones appear in the TCRdb table, and some are missing; sequencing was by immunoSEQ multiplex PCR. The table includes about 47,000 clones, 75% to 90% detected once. This sample comprised CD8+ T cells from peripheral blood mononuclear cells, obtained in the second trimester of pregnancy. Source of these receptors: a female donor with multiple sclerosis, enrolled in a pregnancy study.

This clone was observed once. This chain connects TRBV19 to TRBJ2-1; D gene unclear. The ends were cut back, 2 bases at V and 4 bases at J, with 9 bases in the middle. Germline loops: CDR1 LNHDA, CDR2 SQIVND (reference sequence). This CDR3 comprises 14 residues. The CDR3 region is CASSILNRYNEQFF. CDR3 sequence (DNA): TGTGCCAGTAGTATACTAAACCGGTACAATGAGCAGTTCTTC.

This sequence joins TRBV27 and TRBJ2-3; 7 bases agree with TRBD1. Germline values: CDR1 MNHEY, CDR2 SMNVEV (reference sequence). V dropped 5 bases and J dropped 4; count of bases not matched to a gene: 6. The CDR3 runs 14 residues. CDR3 sequence (DNA): TGTGCCAGCAGTACCCGACAGGGATCAGATACGCAGTATTTT. Translating it yields CASSTRQGSDTQYF.

This clone has more than one count but fewer than ten. The genes are TRBV27 and TRBJ1-4; a possible D gene is TRBD1 (5 bases). Trimming took off 7 bases at V and 0 bases at J, with 12 bases between the two ends. This CDR3 contains 15 residues. Germline CDR1 MNHEY, CDR2 SMNVEV (reference sequence). The CDR3 region has the DNA TGTGCCAGCACCTTGACAGCCCCAACTAATGAAAAACTGTTTTTT. Its protein is CASTLTAPTNEKLFF.

The chain recombines TRBV6-1 with TRBJ2-2; D is possibly TRBD1 (6 bases). This CDR3 comprises 15 residues. Trimming removed 2 bases at V and 2 bases at J, with 9 bases between. In germline, CDR1 is MNHNS, CDR2 SASEGT. In DNA form, the CDR3 reads TGTGCCAGCAGTGAAACGGGACAAAACACCGGGGAGCTGTTTTTT. It translates to CASSETGQNTGELFF.

The chain joins TRBV9 to TRBJ1-2, with D uncertain. The CDR3 runs to 14 residues. Germline values: CDR1 SGDLS, CDR2 YYNGEE. Trimming pared 3 bases from V and 3 bases from J, leaving 12 bases between. The CDR3 sequence is CASSAEGGYYGYTF. The CDR3, as DNA: TGTGCCAGCAGCGCCGAGGGAGGGTACTATGGCTACACCTTC.

The chain couples TRBV13 to TRBJ2-7; 11 nucleotides match TRBD2. The CDR3 length is 15 residues. The junction had 7 bases not matched to a gene; V was cut back by 5 bases and J by 4 bases. Per the germline V gene, CDR1 is PRHDT and CDR2 is FYEKMQ (reference sequence). The DNA of the CDR3 is TGTGCCAGCAGCGTTAGCGGGGGGGACGTATACGAGCAGTACTTC. It translates to CASSVSGGDVYEQYF. The complete variable domain, with remaining parts taken from reference TRBV13 and TRBJ2-7, reads AAGVIQSPRHLIKEKRETATLKCYPIPRHDTVYWYQQGPGQDPQFLISFYEKMQSDKGSIPDRFSAQQFSDYHSELNMSSLELGDSALYFCASSVSGGDVYEQYFGPGTRLTVT.

For the CDR3, the DNA is TGCGCCAGCAGCCTGACAGGAGCTAACACTGAAGCTTTCTTT. It is translated as CASSLTGANTEAFF. V is TRBV5-1 and J is TRBJ1-1; TRBD1 might be the D (6 bases). Per germline, CDR1 SGHRS and CDR2 YFSETQ. V was trimmed by 4 bases and J by 2 bases, leaving 12 bases between them. The CDR3 is 14 amino acids.

The chain has TRBV9 and TRBJ1-5; no firm D call. The ends were cut back, 3 bases at V and 3 bases at J, with 13 bases in the middle. Looked up from germline, CDR1 is SGDLS and CDR2 is YYNGEE. The CDR3 has 15 amino acids. CDR3 amino acids: CASSASGALNQPQHF. CDR3 bases: TGTGCCAGCAGCGCCTCCGGAGCTCTCAATCAGCCCCAGCATTTT.

The chain uses TRBV5-1 and TRBJ2-7; possible D gene TRBD1, 6 bases. Germline V lookup: CDR1 SGHRS, CDR2 YFSETQ. Between the trimmed V and J ends, which lost 3 bases and 5 bases, there was a span of 15 bases. The CDR3 has 14 amino acids. CDR3 nucleotide sequence: TGCGCCAGCAGCTGGACAGAAGGGGACAACGAGCAGTACTTC. Amino acid sequence: CASSWTEGDNEQYF.

The chain has TRBV5-4 and TRBJ2-3; a possible D gene is TRBD2 (6 bases). The CDR3 sequence is 17 residues long. CDR1 and CDR2 (germline): SGHNT, YYREEE (reference sequence). The V and J ends lost 0 bases and 0 bases respectively, with 14 bases between them. CDR3 coding DNA: TGTGCCAGCAGCTTGGGATTTAGCGGACCAAGCACAGATACGCAGTATTTT. This encodes CASSLGFSGPSTDTQYF. The variable domain in full, completed from reference TRBV5-4 and TRBJ2-3, reads ETGVTQSPTHLIKTRGQQVTLRCSSQSGHNTVSWYQQALGQGPQFIFQYYREEENGRGNFPPRFSGLQFPNYSSELNVNALELDDSALYLCASSLGFSGPSTDTQYFGPGTRLTVL.

The chain recombines TRBV15 with TRBJ2-1; tentative D call: TRBD2 (5 bases). The CDR3 contains 16 residues. Per germline, CDR1 LNHNV and CDR2 YYDKDF (reference sequence). Trimming took 5 bases from V and 3 from J, leaving 17 bases between them. CDR3 DNA: TGTGCCACCAGCGGATCCGGGATTTCTCTCTACAATGAGCAGTTCTTC. Translated: CATSGSGISLYNEQFF.

The genes are TRBV25-1 and TRBJ1-2, with 8 bases aligning to TRBD1. Germline V lookup: CDR1 MGHDK, CDR2 SYGVNS. V shed 4 bases and J 10 bases; nucleotides not matched to a gene: 11. This CDR3 spans 14 amino acids. The CDR3 sequence: CASSGQGIFGFYTF. The CDR3 DNA sequence: TGTGCCAGCAGTGGACAGGGGATTTTCGGGTTCTACACCTTC.

The rearrangement uses TRBV21-1 and TRBJ1-5. TRBV21-1 is a listed pseudogene. The CDR3 totals 17 residues. Here the CDR3 DNA reads TGTGCCAGCAGCAAATCTGCGGGGGGGATAGGCAATCAGCCCCAGCATTTT. Translated: CASSKSAGGIGNQPQHF.

The gene calls are TRBV7-9 and TRBJ2-3; D remains ambiguous. In germline, CDR1 is SEHNR, CDR2 FQNEAQ (reference sequence). The CDR3 spans 13 residues. V was pared by 2 bases and J by 4 bases, with 7 bases between. The CDR3: CASSLPNSDTQYF. The CDR3 bases are TGTGCCAGCAGCTTACCTAACTCAGATACGCAGTATTTT.

The gene calls are TRBV6-1 and TRBJ1-5; unclear D gene. The CDR3 runs to 13 residues. Germline lookup yields CDR1 MNHNS and CDR2 SASEGT. The V end lost 3 bases, the J end lost 0 bases, and 3 bases lay between the germline ends. The CDR3 nucleotides read TGTGCCAGCAGTGACTATAGCAATCAGCCCCAGCATTTT. Protein: CASSDYSNQPQHF.

The chain is built from TRBV11-2 and TRBJ2-3; a possible D gene is TRBD2 (6 bases). Germline loops: CDR1 SGHAT, CDR2 FQNNGV. The CDR3 has 15 amino acids. The V and J ends lost 5 bases and 3 bases respectively, with 15 bases between them. The CDR3 bases are TGTGCCAGCAGCGGAGGGACTGAACTGACAGATACGCAGTATTTT. Translated: CASSGGTELTDTQYF.

This sequence joins TRBV9 and TRBJ1-2, with 7 bases aligning to TRBD1. The V and J ends lost 0 bases and 3 bases, in that order; junction bases with no gene match: 5. The CDR3 covers 15 residues. Germline V gene sequence: CDR1 SGDLS, CDR2 YYNGEE. The CDR3 protein is CASSVGDQGDYGYTF. The CDR3 nucleotides read TGTGCCAGCAGCGTAGGGGATCAGGGGGACTATGGCTACACCTTC.

V usage is TRBV6-4 and J usage is TRBJ2-7; a possible D gene is TRBD2 (5 bases). Germline CDR1 MRHNA, CDR2 SNTAGT. This CDR3 has 13 amino acids. Trimming removed 0 bases from V and 6 bases from J, with 9 bases in between. The CDR3 DNA reads TGTGCCAGCAGTGACTCGGAGGCGGGCGAGCAGTACTTC. This gives the protein CASSDSEAGEQYF.

The V and J genes are TRBV19 and TRBJ2-7; 11 bases line up with TRBD1. V shed 5 bases and J 2 bases; nucleotides not matched to a gene: 2. From germline, CDR1 is LNHDA and CDR2 SQIVND (reference sequence). The CDR3 has 14 residues. CDR3 DNA sequence: TGTGCCAGTAGTCCGGGACAGGGGGCCTACGAGCAGTACTTC. It translates to CASSPGQGAYEQYF. Using reference TRBV19 and TRBJ2-7 for the parts outside the CDR3, the full variable domain is DGGITQSPKYLFRKEGQNVTLSCEQNLNHDAMYWYRQDPGQGLRLIYYSQIVNDFQKGDIAEGYSVSREKKESFPLTVTSAQKNPTAFYLCASSPGQGAYEQYFGPGTRLTVT.

This clone showed up just a few times. This chain uses TRBV6-1 with TRBJ2-5, with D unresolved. Germline CDR1 is MNHNS and CDR2 is SASEGT. This CDR3 is built from 14 residues. V dropped 3 bases and J dropped 5 bases, with 13 bases sitting between them. Written as DNA, the CDR3 is TGTGCCAGCAGTGAGGCTAGTGGGTGGGAGACCCAGTACTTC. Protein: CASSEASGWETQYF.

This chain joins TRBV13 and TRBJ1-6, with a tentative D call TRBD1 (6 bases). Per the germline V gene, CDR1 is PRHDT and CDR2 is FYEKMQ (reference sequence). There are 15 residues in the CDR3. The V end lost 5 bases, the J end lost 6 bases, and 14 bases lay between the germline ends. The CDR3 sequence: CASSGRTDRNSPLHF. The CDR3 nucleotides are TGTGCCAGCAGCGGTCGGACAGACCGTAATTCACCCCTCCACTTT.

The genes are TRBV10-3 and TRBJ1-2; D remains unclear. The CDR3 runs to 13 residues. The germline CDR1 and CDR2 sequences are ENHRY and SYGVKD. V was pared by 0 bases and J by 5 bases, with 7 bases between. CDR3 residues: CAISESSYYGYTF. CDR3 coding DNA: TGTGCCATCAGTGAGTCTAGCTATTATGGCTACACCTTC.

V and J are TRBV6-4 and TRBJ2-3, with 9 bases matching TRBD2. CDR1 and CDR2 from the germline V gene are MRHNA and SNTAGT. V dropped 4 bases and J dropped 0; count of bases not matched to a gene: 2. CDR3 length equals 15 residues. The CDR3: CASSGSGGSTDTQYF. CDR3 bases: TGTGCCAGCAGTGGTAGCGGGGGTAGCACAGATACGCAGTATTTT.

The chain joins TRBV6-1 to TRBJ2-1; perhaps TRBD2 as D (7 bases). Germline V lookup: CDR1 MNHNS, CDR2 SASEGT. Trimming left V 0 bases short and J 2 bases short, with 11 bases between. The CDR3 is made up of 16 amino acids. Here the CDR3 reads CASSEAPGGPYNEQFF. CDR3 sequence (DNA): TGTGCCAGCAGTGAAGCTCCGGGGGGCCCCTACAATGAGCAGTTCTTC.

The gene calls are TRBV5-1 and TRBJ2-3; TRBD1 agrees at 9 bases. Germline V gene data show CDR1 as SGHRS and CDR2 as YFSETQ. There are 14 residues in the CDR3. With 2 bases clipped from V and 4 bases from J, the junction kept 2 bases outside the gene matches. This chain's CDR3 is CASSLGTGSDTQYF. The CDR3 coding sequence is TGCGCCAGCAGCTTAGGGACAGGGTCAGATACGCAGTATTTT.

The table lists this clone with a few counts. J is TRBJ2-3 and V is TRBV7-9; tentatively, D is TRBD1 (5 bases). The CDR3 consists of 15 residues. The V end lost 2 bases, the J end lost 4 bases, and 13 bases lay between the germline ends. Germline V gives CDR1 SEHNR, CDR2 FQNEAQ (reference sequence). In DNA, the CDR3 is TGTGCCAGCAGCTTATCACCGGACACTTCAGATACGCAGTATTTT. It specifies CASSLSPDTSDTQYF.

The chain is built from TRBV7-6 and TRBJ2-7; 9 bases fit TRBD1. Per germline, CDR1 SGHVS and CDR2 FNYEAQ. The junction had 2 bases not matched to a gene; V was cut back by 3 bases and J by 5 bases. The CDR3 has 13 amino acids. The CDR3 DNA follows: TGTGCCAGCAGCTTTTGGACAGGGGACGAGCAGTACTTC. It codes for CASSFWTGDEQYF.

The chain is built from TRBV19 and TRBJ2-7, with 10 bases matching TRBD1. Germline lookup yields CDR1 LNHDA and CDR2 SQIVND (reference sequence). With 6 bases clipped from V and 6 bases from J, the junction kept 8 bases outside the gene matches. The CDR3 has 14 amino acids. The CDR3: CASRETGGAAEQYF. The CDR3 DNA is TGTGCCAGTAGGGAGACAGGGGGCGCGGCCGAGCAGTACTTC.